This T cell receptor (beta chain) comes out of a study of blood T cell repertoires in COVID-19. Study in general: Sites in the United States, Italy and Spain provided acute and convalescent COVID-19 samples. Sample material is recorded as cDNA or gDNA derived from T cells, B-cell-depleted T cells, or PBMCs.

Germline V gene data show CDR1 as LNHDA and CDR2 as SQIVND (reference sequence). Trimming cost V 5 bases and J 7 bases, with 14 bases left between them. This CDR3 contains 14 residues. Original processing notes: For nucleated cells, counts were estimated from reference gene primer amplification. Produced via immunoSEQ multiplex PCR; TCRdb's table is partial and in-frame only. V, J and clone size derive from that table, while D and trimming were established from the DNA sequence. The sample holds roughly 120,000 clones, around 85% seen once. This sequence was found in a man between 45 and 60 years old with acute or convalescent COVID-19. This chain connects TRBV19 to TRBJ1-4, with D maybe TRBD1 (6 bases). The sequencing sample was made of peripheral blood. In DNA, the CDR3 is TGTGCCAGTAGTCCCGACAGGAGGAGTGAAAAACTGTTTTTT. This encodes CASSPDRRSEKLFF.